This T cell receptor (beta chain) was observed in a study of regulatory T cells in long-lasting Graves disease. Time point in this sample: newly diagnosed GD, antithyroid drugs for less than 3 months. The TCR library used RNA extracted from PBMCs. General observations from the study: Sampling was limited to peripheral blood rather than thyroid tissue.

V was pared by 5 bases and J by 6 bases, with 23 bases between. From germline, CDR1 is SEHNR and CDR2 FQNEAQ (reference sequence). The CDR3 covers 16 residues. Comments on this clonotype: Its antigen is unidentified.

To make TCR beta libraries, researchers used iRepertoire HTBI primers and Arm-PCR of CDR3 regions. TCRdb redid the calling of the multiplex PCR reads with MiXCR, one entry per CDR3 protein. The table lists about 400,000 distinct CDR3 sequences, approximately 15% of them singletons, with approximately 7.8% in the top ten. This sample was shared with a second study, whose subject was T cells in Graves' hyperthyroidism and ophthalmopathy. That publication notes: The primer set for the first-round RT-PCR of the TCR CDR3 was HTBI.

The material was peripheral blood mononuclear cells (PBMCs), obtained at new diagnosis, from a patient treated with antithyroid drugs. The genes are TRBV7-9 and TRBJ2-7, with D possibly being TRBD2 (7 bases). The clonotype comes from a woman aged 40-49 years with Graves disease. The DNA for the CDR3 is TGTGCCAGCAGCCCAAAGGGGGGGCTAGCGGTTGGCGAGCAGTACTTC. Translating it yields CASSPKGGLAVGEQYF.